The present entry profiles one T cell receptor beta chain with its context. No antigen is known for it. Base qualities are missing; no much larger clone stands one base away. This sample stems from a study of cytomegalovirus exposure and HLA in healthy donors listed by TCRdb under 2017. Context from the whole study: An earlier analysis of some 620 of the donors reported under 300 Gb of sequence data and around 110 million unique TCR beta sequences obtained from around 170 million T cells. An early release that covered about 600 HLA-typed donors contained about 300 gigabases of sequencing data and 80 million or so unique TCR sequences. The genetic ancestry cluster associated with self-reported Caucasian donors included around four fifths of the 398 genotyped donors. The aim of the study was to test whether cataloging public T cell receptors could identify signatures of past pathogen exposure. The study profiled the T cell repertoires of some 610 subjects by immunosequencing and related them to cytomegalovirus serostatus. Along with the approximately 600-subject first cohort, a separate validation cohort of approximately 110 different subjects was used. The study combined high-throughput TCR immunosequencing, statistical association of individual TCRs with disease status, and machine learning to predict cytomegalovirus infection status. To study patterns of TCR occurrence, a later analysis re-analyzed previously published TCR beta repertoires from around 700 donors and added high-resolution HLA genotyping. Rather than using new phenotypic data, the later analysis identified candidate immune exposures from TCR beta sequences and from how often those sequences occurred across donors. In an earlier analysis of 587 of the donors, high-throughput TCR beta sequencing was used to judge whether each TCR beta V gene segment behaved as functional or pseudogenic. Donor age, sex, ethnicity and CMV serostatus were collected together with the repertoire data. Genome-wide SNP genotypes for about three fifths of the 666 donors were used in a later genetic analysis, which treated that subset as a discovery cohort. All discovery cohort repertoires had been generated using a single sequencing platform. HLA typing included class I and class II loci at four-digit resolution. Typing coverage varied by locus: about 629-630 donors for A, B, C, DRB1 and DQB1; more than 500 for DQA1; nearly 610 for DPA1; roughly 470 for DPB1. A handful of DR-DQ haplotypes were handled as single units for association and clustering because linkage in the cohort was strong. Among roughly 400 genotyped donors of the cohort, an average of approximately 240,000 unique TCR beta nucleotide sequences was sequenced per donor, of which roughly 17% were non-productive. General conclusions and limits of the study: When HLA alleles, especially DR and DQ, strongly co-occurred, TCR associations were difficult to assign to individual alleles. Linkage disequilibrium might explain the correlated functional status among segregating V segments, but an unknown experimental factor could not be ruled out. Because some donors lacked HLA typing at each locus, the association tests relied only on the typed subset. According to the authors, the approach could potentially be generalized to other disease states and immunological phenotypes. A later analysis found that HLA-associated TCR beta chains were more clonally expanded and had lower generation probabilities than equally common non-associated chains. V-gene and J-gene trimming of TCR beta chains was associated with a missense DCLRE1C variant in a later genetic analysis, and the association was replicated in an independent cohort. Presence/absence analyses assumed roughly uniform sequencing depth across donors, an assumption that may not hold. In this cohort, only TCR beta chains were sequenced, and detectable features were limited by the absence of alpha or paired-chain data. In a later genetic analysis, fewer N-insertions in productive TCRs were reported among donors in an Asian-associated ancestry cluster than the roughly 670-donor mean. Most TCR sequences were observed very rarely across donors, whereas some public TCRs were present in many individuals. A further reported finding was that TCR beta sequences accurately predicted the HLA-A and HLA-B alleles for most subjects in the first cohort. A later analysis reported that several top co-occurrence clusters appeared linked to parvovirus B19, influenza, CMV and Epstein-Barr virus. The classifier was reported to diagnose cytomegalovirus status with high specificity and sensitivity in both the original and validation cohorts. Over 15 rarely observed V segments, including chromosome 9 orphons, were excluded from the earlier analysis of several hundred of the donors because counts were too low. Immune exposure information for the cohort was limited to CMV serostatus. Most CMV-associated TCR beta chains appeared to be HLA-restricted in a later analysis, and the HLA associations seemed to be driven largely by CMV exposure. Specific HLA alleles were associated with over 15,000 TCR beta sequences at a false discovery rate of 0.05 in a later analysis. The sequencing pipeline was judged likely to have produced a cluster of highly shared sequence variants as a technical artifact. Some IMGT-functional V segments, including TRBV6-2 and TRBV6-3, could not be distinguished by the 87-base-pair reads and were therefore excluded. In an earlier analysis of a few hundred of the donors, most TCR beta V segments were observed in productive rearrangements about 90% or about 30% of the time, broadly matching IMGT annotations. A few of the identified cytomegalovirus-associated TCR beta chains were confirmed in vitro to be specific for cytomegalovirus antigens. A total of roughly 160 TCR beta chains were listed by the study as associated with cytomegalovirus. In a later analysis, the rate of TCR association differed among HLA loci, with DRB1 alleles having the most associated TCRs and HLA-C alleles having the fewest.

The library was obtained by the immunoSEQ multiplex PCR assay. A mixture of 60 forward primers for TCR Vbeta segments and 13 reverse primers for TCR Jbeta segments was used in the multiplex PCR. A multiplex PCR assay on genomic DNA amplified the CDR3 region of rearranged TCR beta genes. The Illumina HiSeq System was used to sequence the amplified TCR beta libraries as 87-base-pair reads. The source study handled its data this way. A later analysis counted approximately 76 million unique TCR beta chains across the 640 or so repertoires, and roughly 11 million of these chains were shared by at least two donors. Raw reads were error-corrected and collapsed into unique sequences by a nearest-neighbor algorithm in which closely related sequences were merged to remove PCR and sequencing errors. CDR3 sequences were aligned to IMGT reference sequences to assign V, D and J gene segments. For a sequence to be retained, at least a six-nucleotide match to both a V gene segment and a J gene segment was required. Rearrangements were classified as productive when the CDR3 lacked stop codons and remained in frame with V and J, and all other rearrangements were classified as non-productive. CDR3 was defined by IMGT convention, running from the second conserved V-encoded cysteine to the conserved J-encoded phenylalanine. The earlier analysis of about 610 of the donors excluded any sequence lacking an unambiguous match to a single V gene segment. In an earlier analysis of 587 of the donors, V segments were called functional above 56.7% productive rearrangements and were called segregating when the between-donor standard deviation exceeded 5%. A statistical classification framework was built for diagnosing cytomegalovirus status from the catalog of TCR beta chain sequences. V and J gene assignment, in a later analysis, came from comparing TCR nucleotide sequences with IMGT/GENE-DB human TR gene sequences. A later analysis assigned CDR3 sequences and most-parsimonious VDJ recombination scenarios with the TCRdist pipeline. In a later analysis, each TCR beta chain was defined by its CDR3 amino acid sequence together with its V-gene family, and reads without a unique V-gene family were excluded. As a way to deal with suspected cross-contamination and a sequencing artifact, a later analysis dropped 450 to 700 nucleotide sequences that were highly shared and had low generation probability. In a later analysis, a clonal expansion index for each public chain was calculated from normalized within-repertoire ranks of inferred template counts. In a later analysis, generation probabilities were computed with a VDJ recombination model fitted to out-of-frame rearrangements, and the resulting probabilities were checked against IGoR. Hypergeometric tests were used in a later analysis to score TCR-TCR, TCR-HLA and TCR-CMV co-occurrence, with a repertoire-size bias correction applied to the TCR pairs. In a later analysis, false discovery rates were estimated by permuting HLA or CMV assignments 20 times. In a later analysis, co-occurring TCRs were grouped using DBSCAN, with TCRdist sequence similarity added in when clustering inside HLA-allele-positive subsets. Repertoires with fewer than 30,000 or more than 120,000 public chains, plus five repertoires with anomalous nucleotide sharing, were excluded from co-occurrence clustering. In its TCRdb copy, this immuneACCESS table keeps in-frame sequences only and misses some clones. Where compared with another copy, unresolved V genes explain less than half of these, and the others have no known cause. The V and J calls and the clone size are those of that table, but D and trimming were determined from the DNA. The sample table lists 200,000 to 250,000 clones, around 80% of them with a count of one. About 7.5% of the sample rests with the top ten.

Trimming takes 11 bases off V and 1 base off J; junction bases not matched to a gene: 6. The germline V gene (reference sequence) provides CDR1 LNHDA and CDR2 SQIVND. The CDR3, from cysteine to phenylalanine, totals 14 residues. Only the CDR3 DNA is retained, 42 bases long and in frame from the first base. The cohort comprised 670 or so healthy bone marrow donors. All cohort members were sampled while nominally healthy, although unrecorded immune exposures were likely present. The donor was CMV seropositive and belonged to the group of 250 to 300 seropositive cohort members. Each donor provided a peripheral blood sample, and peripheral blood mononuclear cells were used for TCR beta sequencing. Genomic DNA was extracted from the blood cell samples with the Qiagen DNeasy Blood Extraction Kit.

The sequenced material came from PBMCs. This clonotype originated in a woman aged 60-70 years in good health and CMV-seropositive. The chain joins TRBV19 to TRBJ1-3; 9 bases in the middle match TRBD1. The CDR3 in this case is CAVWDRDSGNTIYF. The bases read TGTGCCGTCTGGGACAGGGATTCTGGAAACACCATATATTTT.